This is a list of T cell receptor beta chains from one sample in a study of T cells in Graves' hyperthyroidism and ophthalmopathy. TCRdb re-called the multiplex PCR reads with MiXCR, one entry per CDR3 protein. This table holds 380,000 or so distinct CDR3 sequences, roughly 13% found once. The sequenced material came from blood. These receptor sequences come from a man aged 30 to 39 with Graves' hyperthyroidism that later progressed to Graves' ophthalmopathy. CDR3s include the opening cysteine and the closing phenylalanine or tryptophan. A D gene is named only where the DNA matches it firmly. For some rows the clone size is stated as once, few or many, or as a class when expanded; others skip it.

size	V	D	J	DNA	CDR3
-	TRBV19	TRBD1	TRBJ2-7	TGTGCCAGTAGTACCGGGACAGGGCTGAGGGTTCGGTCAGAGCAGTACTTC	CASSTGTGLRVRSEQYF
many	TRBV7-8	-	TRBJ2-3	TGTGCCAGCAGCGCACGGGGGGCACCCCCCGCAGATACGCAGTATTTT	CASSARGAPPADTQYF
few	TRBV20-1	TRBD1	TRBJ1-2	TGCAGTGCGAGACAGGGGGCGCGATATGGCTACACCTTC	CSARQGARYGYTF
many	TRBV3-1	-	TRBJ1-1	TGTGCCAGCAGCCAAGCGGCAGGCGAAGCTTTCTTT	CASSQAAGEAFF
few	TRBV27	-	TRBJ1-1	TGTGCCAGCAGGATGGACGTCGGCACTGAAGCTTTCTTT	CASRMDVGTEAFF
many	TRBV7-8	-	TRBJ1-2	TGTGCCAGCACTGGGGCGCAGGGCTACACCTTC	CASTGAQGYTF
many	TRBV28	-	TRBJ1-3	TGTGCCAGCAGTGGCCGGGGGTTTCGCTCTGGAAACACCATATATTTT	CASSGRGFRSGNTIYF
-	TRBV7-9	TRBD2	TRBJ2-1	TGTGCCAGCAGTTTACCGGGACTAGCTCTATACAATGAGCAGTTCTTC	CASSLPGLALYNEQFF
-	TRBV30	-	TRBJ1-1	TGTGCCTTTACCAGGGAATTGAACACTGAAGCTTTCTTT	CAFTRELNTEAFF
-	TRBV12-3/TRBV12-4	-	TRBJ2-2	TGTGCCAGCAATCTGAACACCGGGGAGCTGTTTTTT	CASNLNTGELFF
many	TRBV3-1	-	TRBJ2-5	TGTGCCAGCAGCCTCCTAGCTCGCCAGGAGACCCAGTACTTC	CASSLLARQETQYF
many	TRBV10-3	TRBD1	TRBJ1-6	TGTGCCATCAGTGAAAGCGATACCGGGACAGGGGTCAGGGCACCCCTCCACTTT	CAISESDTGTGVRAPLHF
many	TRBV5-5	-	TRBJ2-5	TGTGCCAGCAGCTTGGGACAGGAAGAGACCCAGTACTTC	CASSLGQEETQYF
-	TRBV7-8	-	TRBJ1-5	TGTGCCAGCAGCGAGCCCGGGGGGGGGGGCAATCAGCCCCAGCATTTT	CASSEPGGGGNQPQHF
-	TRBV28	-	TRBJ2-7	TGTGCCACCTTACAAGCCTACGAGCAGTACTTC	CATLQAYEQYF
many	TRBV7-2	TRBD2	TRBJ2-5	TGTGCCAGCAACCGGCAGGGACTAGCGGTCCAAGAGACCCAGTACTTC	CASNRQGLAVQETQYF
many	TRBV27	-	TRBJ1-1	TGTGCCAGCAAGTACCTGGGAGTGACGGCGGAAGCTTTCTTT	CASKYLGVTAEAFF
many	TRBV2	-	TRBJ2-7	TGTGCCAGCAGACCCTCGGCGGGGGCTAGCTACGAGCAGTACTTC	CASRPSAGASYEQYF
-	TRBV3-1	-	TRBJ1-6	TGTGCCAGCAGCCAAGATTTGGCAGCTAATTCACCCCTCCACTTT	CASSQDLAANSPLHF
-	TRBV6-1	-	TRBJ1-5	TGTGCCAGCAGTGAATCGGGTCGCAATCAGCCCCAGCATTTT	CASSESGRNQPQHF
many	TRBV5-1	-	TRBJ1-2	TGCGCCAGCAGCTTGTTGGGGGATGACTATGGCTACACCTTC	CASSLLGDDYGYTF
many	TRBV11-3	-	TRBJ2-3	TGTGCCAGCAGCTTTACGTCCCCAGATACGCAGTATTTT	CASSFTSPDTQYF
few	TRBV24-1	TRBD1	TRBJ1-2	TGTGCCACCAGTGAACCAGGGGGGAGTGGCTACACCTTC	CATSEPGGSGYTF
-	TRBV5-1	TRBD2	TRBJ2-7	TGCGCCAGCAGCTTGGTAGGAGGCGGGGGGCTCTCCTACGAGCAGTACTTC	CASSLVGGGGLSYEQYF
few	TRBV6-2/TRBV6-3	-	TRBJ1-5	TGTGCCAGCAGTTACGGGGCCGCGGGGCAGCCCCAGCATTTT	CASSYGAAGQPQHF
many	TRBV12-3/TRBV12-4	TRBD1	TRBJ1-1	TGTGCCAGCAGTCCGGGACAGCCGAACACTGAAGCTTTCTTT	CASSPGQPNTEAFF
many	TRBV28	-	TRBJ1-2	TGTGCCAGCAGTGAGTTTGACTATGGCTACACCTTC	CASSEFDYGYTF
many	TRBV11-3	TRBD1	TRBJ1-3	TGTGCCAGCAGCTGGACAGGGGACTCTGGAAACACCATATATTTT	CASSWTGDSGNTIYF
-	TRBV20-1	-	TRBJ1-1	TGCAGTGCTAAGGCAGGCGGGGAGAACACTGAAGCTTTCTTT	CSAKAGGENTEAFF
-	TRBV29-1	-	TRBJ2-4	TGCAGCGTTGTAGGGGACTCGGGAAACATTCAGTACTTC	CSVVGDSGNIQYF
few	TRBV20-1	-	TRBJ1-1	TGCAGTGCGGAGGAGTTGGCTGAAGCTTTCTTT	CSAEELAEAFF
few	TRBV5-4	TRBD1	TRBJ1-2	TGTGCCAGCAGTCCCAACTTACAGGGGAACTATGGCTACACCTTC	CASSPNLQGNYGYTF
many	TRBV24-1	-	TRBJ2-1	TGTGCCACCAGTGCAAGGGGGTCAGGGAGATACAATGAGCAGTTCTTC	CATSARGSGRYNEQFF
many	TRBV6-1	TRBD1	TRBJ1-3	TGTGCCAGCAAGAACAGGGGGACAGGAAACACCATATATTTT	CASKNRGTGNTIYF
once	TRBV29-1	TRBD1	TRBJ2-5	TGCAGCACCACAGGGGGCCAAGAGACCCAGTACTTC	CSTTGGQETQYF
many	TRBV6-1	-	TRBJ2-3	TGTGCCACCGGGGTCGGAGGGGCCACAGATACGCAGTATTTT	CATGVGGATDTQYF
many	TRBV2	TRBD1	TRBJ2-5	TGTGCCAGCAGGACAGGGAATAGTCAAGAGACCCAGTACTTC	CASRTGNSQETQYF
few	TRBV30	-	TRBJ1-6	TGTGCCTGGCAACCAAGAAAAAATTCACCCCTCCACTTT	CAWQPRKNSPLHF
-	TRBV10-3	-	TRBJ1-2	TGCGCCATCAGACCGGGATGGCTAGCTAACTATGGCTACACCTTC	CAIRPGWLANYGYTF
many	TRBV20-1	-	TRBJ1-2	TGCAGTGCTAGCGGGGTTGGGGCTAACTATGGCTACACCTTC	CSASGVGANYGYTF
many	TRBV12-3/TRBV12-4	TRBD2	TRBJ2-1	TGTGCCAGCAGTTTAGCCATCATACTAGCGGGGGCCTACAATGAGCAGTTCTTC	CASSLAIILAGAYNEQFF
many	TRBV11-2	-	TRBJ1-1	TGTGCCAGCAGCAAGGGACAAAACCATCCGAACACTGAAGCTTTCTTT	CASSKGQNHPNTEAFF
many	TRBV5-8	-	TRBJ1-1	TGTGCCAGCAGCTTGGTCGGCAGATCGAACACTGAAGCTTTCTTT	CASSLVGRSNTEAFF
many	TRBV6-6	-	TRBJ2-1	TGTGCCAGCAGTTACTCACCGTCAACCTACAATGAGCAGTTCTTC	CASSYSPSTYNEQFF
-	TRBV20-1	-	TRBJ1-6	TGCAGTGCAAGGACACTCGGATCATATAATTCACCCCTCCACTTT	CSARTLGSYNSPLHF
many	TRBV11-2	TRBD2	TRBJ2-5	TGTGCCAGCAGCTTAGGTGGGGGGGGACGAGAGACCCAGTACTTC	CASSLGGGGRETQYF
many	TRBV6-6	-	TRBJ1-3	TGTGCCAGCAGTTACTCTCGACAATTCTCTGGAAACACCATATATTTT	CASSYSRQFSGNTIYF
many	TRBV11-2	-	TRBJ1-3	TGTGCCAGCAGCTACAACTTCGACCTTGGAAACACCATATATTTT	CASSYNFDLGNTIYF